This T cell receptor beta chain was identified in a study of Ad26.COV2.S vaccination and SARS-CoV-2 variants. General study points: Total T cell responses may have been underestimated by the TCR breadth and depth analyses. Vaccine and placebo recipients had similar non-spike TCR breadth.

This clone was observed a single time. The antigen is not known. TCRdb's copy holds only in-frame clones and misses some; the assay was immunoSEQ multiplex PCR. This table holds about 350,000 clones, around 92% found once. The sample in question was peripheral blood, obtained after recovery from COVID-19. The sequence was collected from a human donor who had recovered from COVID-19.

Written as DNA, the CDR3 is TGTGCCACCAGCAGAGATAACCTAGCCTGGGAGACCCAGTACTTC. This codes for CATSRDNLAWETQYF. This chain connects TRBV15 to TRBJ2-5; the D gene is possibly TRBD2 (5 bases). Germline V gene sequence: CDR1 LNHNV, CDR2 YYDKDF (reference sequence). This CDR3 spans 15 amino acids. Trimming took 0 bases from V and 5 from J, leaving 13 bases between them.